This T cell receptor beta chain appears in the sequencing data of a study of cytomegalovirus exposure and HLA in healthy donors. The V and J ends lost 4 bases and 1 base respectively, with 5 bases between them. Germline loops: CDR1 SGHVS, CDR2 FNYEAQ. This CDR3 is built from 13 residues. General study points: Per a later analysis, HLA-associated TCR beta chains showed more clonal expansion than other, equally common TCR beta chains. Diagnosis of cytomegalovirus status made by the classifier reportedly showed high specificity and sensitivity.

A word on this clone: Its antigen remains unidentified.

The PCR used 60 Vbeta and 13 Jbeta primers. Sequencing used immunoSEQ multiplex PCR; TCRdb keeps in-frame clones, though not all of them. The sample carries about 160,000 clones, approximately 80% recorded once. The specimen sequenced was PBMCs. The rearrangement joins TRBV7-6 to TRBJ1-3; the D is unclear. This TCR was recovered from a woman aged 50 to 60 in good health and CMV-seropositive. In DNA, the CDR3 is TGTGCCAGCAGCTCCTTATCTGGAAACACCATATATTTT. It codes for CASSSLSGNTIYF.